The T cell receptor (beta chain) described here comes from a study of CD8 T cells in ankylosing spondylitis. Study-wide results and limits: Disease-linked clones displayed a CD8+ phenotype and appeared relatively rarely in peripheral blood. It appeared that ankylosing spondylitis blood was characterized by a TCR beta motif of about eight highly homologous variants. Clones linked to disease were reported to show significant enrichment in matched ankylosing spondylitis synovial fluid.

This clonotype occurred many times. What it binds is not known. Each TCR beta library was made by quantitative 5'-RACE that incorporated molecular barcodes. TCRdb called the 5' RACE reads again in MiXCR, with one record for every CDR3 protein. The table records 650,000 to 800,000 distinct CDR3 sequences, roughly 20% of them present only once. The receptor's source is a male donor with ankylosing spondylitis. Sequencing used blood, either unsorted or a sorted T cell fraction (not recorded which).

CDR3 nucleotide sequence: TGCGCCAGCAGCTCCCTCCCCGGGTCCCTCTACGAGCAGTACTTC. Its translation: CASSSLPGSLYEQYF. This chain uses TRBV5-1 with TRBJ2-7; D not resolved. Trimming pared 3 bases from V and 3 bases from J, leaving 16 bases between. The germline gives CDR1 SGHRS, CDR2 YFSETQ. This CDR3 region has 15 residues. Variable domain in full (rest from reference TRBV5-1 and TRBJ2-7): KAGVTQTPRYLIKTRGQQVTLSCSPISGHRSVSWYQQTPGQGLQFLFEYFSETQRNKGNFPGRFSGRQFSNSRSEMNVSTLELGDSALYLCASSSLPGSLYEQYFGPGTRLTVT.